What follows are 25 T cell receptor beta chains derived from one specimen sequenced in a study of OX40 agonist ivuxolimab in advanced cancers. Profiling relied on immunoSEQ multiplex PCR, and the TCRdb table lists in-frame clones only, not all of them. The table has some 100,000 clones, about 91% seen once. Sample: CD4+ or CD8+ T cells sorted from blood, taken in a trial of the OX40 agonist ivuxolimab. These receptors came from an adult with an advanced solid tumor such as melanoma, head and neck, liver or kidney cancer.

The rearrangement links TRBV19 to TRBJ1-4; perhaps TRBD1 as D (5 bases). The CDR3 has 16 amino acids. The germline V gene encodes CDR1 LNHDA and CDR2 SQIVND (reference sequence). V lost 5 bases to trimming and J lost 3 bases, with 16 bases between them. Written as DNA, the CDR3 is TGTGCCAGTAGTCCCCAGGGAGAGAGTGCTAATGAAAAACTGTTTTTT. Translation: CASSPQGESANEKLFF.

The chain employs TRBV19 and TRBJ1-5; tentative D call: TRBD1 (5 bases). Germline V gene data show CDR1 as LNHDA and CDR2 as SQIVND (reference sequence). This CDR3 is 17 amino acids long. V was clipped by 3 bases and J by 1 base, with 16 bases between them. Here the CDR3 reads CASSMGTAGGSNQPQHF. In nucleotides, the CDR3 is TGTGCCAGTAGTATGGGGACGGCGGGAGGGAGCAATCAGCCCCAGCATTTT.

V gene TRBV19 combines with J gene TRBJ1-5; D call uncertain. The germline CDR1 and CDR2 sequences are LNHDA and SQIVND (reference sequence). The CDR3 consists of 15 residues. Trimming left V 3 bases short and J 0 bases short, with 9 bases between. The CDR3 reads CASSIPGYSNQPQHF. The DNA for the CDR3 is TGTGCCAGTAGTATTCCGGGATATAGCAATCAGCCCCAGCATTTT.

J is TRBJ1-5 and V is TRBV29-1, with 8 bases matching TRBD1. The junction had 2 bases not matched to a gene; V was cut back by 1 base and J by 0 bases. The CDR3 is 15 residues long. In germline, CDR1 is SQVTM, CDR2 ANQGSEA. CDR3 sequence: CSVEGTGCSNQPQHF. CDR3 DNA sequence: TGCAGCGTTGAAGGGACAGGGTGTAGCAATCAGCCCCAGCATTTT.

The chain links TRBV2 to TRBJ2-3, with D maybe TRBD2 (6 bases). With 4 bases removed from V and 6 bases from J, the gap between germline ends came to 8 bases. The length of the CDR3 is 12 residues. Germline-derived CDR1 and CDR2 are SNHLY and FYNNEI. The CDR3 nucleotides are TGTGCCAGCAGTGTGACTAGGGATACGCAGTATTTT. Its translation is CASSVTRDTQYF.

The chain links TRBV18 to TRBJ2-1; unclear D gene. Trimming left V 0 bases short and J 4 bases short, with 13 bases between. Germline values: CDR1 KGHSH, CDR2 LQKENI. This CDR3 comprises 16 residues. CDR3 region: CASSPPGVYGYNEQFF. DNA for the CDR3: TGTGCCAGCTCACCACCAGGTGTTTACGGGTACAATGAGCAGTTCTTC.

The rearrangement links TRBV7-9 to TRBJ2-1; D not resolved. Germline CDR1 reads SEHNR; CDR2 reads FQNEAQ (reference sequence). V was cut by 2 bases and J by 5 bases, with 10 bases left in between. The CDR3 sequence is 14 residues long. This CDR3 reads CASSLFMDDNEQFF. The CDR3 coding sequence is TGTGCCAGCAGCTTATTTATGGATGACAATGAGCAGTTCTTC.

The chain combines TRBV7-2 with TRBJ2-1, with D perhaps matching TRBD2 (6 bases). Germline lookup yields CDR1 SGHTA and CDR2 FQGNSA. The CDR3 is made up of 15 amino acids. V lost 5 bases to trimming and J lost 8 bases, with 19 bases between them. This CDR3 is CASSLMAASADEQFF. The DNA for the CDR3 is TGTGCCAGCAGCCTCATGGCGGCTAGCGCGGATGAGCAGTTCTTC.

The V and J genes are TRBV28 and TRBJ2-5, with D perhaps TRBD2 (6 bases). The CDR3 extends over 13 amino acids. Per the germline V gene, CDR1 is MDHEN and CDR2 is SYDVKM. Trimming removed 11 bases from V and 4 bases from J, with 17 bases in between. In nucleotides, the CDR3 is TGTGCCTGCGCCGGCAGCGGGCGAGAGACCCAGTACTTC. Amino acid sequence: CACAGSGRETQYF. Full variable domain (missing parts from reference TRBV28 and TRBJ2-5): DVKVTQSSRYLVKRTGEKVFLECVQDMDHENMFWYRQDPGLGLRLIYFSYDVKMKEKGDIPEGYSVSREKKERFSLILESASTNQTSMYLCACAGSGRETQYFGPGTRLLVL.

This chain connects TRBV18 to TRBJ1-1, with D unclear. Trimming cost V 0 bases and J 0 bases, with 8 bases left between them. This CDR3 region has 15 residues. Germline V CDR1 and CDR2: KGHSH, LQKENI. This CDR3 is CASSPPVNVNTEAFF. DNA of the CDR3: TGTGCCAGCTCACCACCGGTTAACGTGAACACTGAAGCTTTCTTT.

This chain uses TRBV5-1 with TRBJ1-2; weak D call: TRBD1 (5 bases). CDR1 and CDR2 from the germline V gene are SGHRS and YFSETQ. Deletions cut 6 bases from V and 7 bases from J, with 19 bases between. The CDR3 spans 14 residues. DNA for the CDR3: TGCGCCAGCACCGATCCAGGGATTAAAAGTGGCTACACCTTC. It is translated as CASTDPGIKSGYTF.

J is TRBJ1-3 and V is TRBV7-9; D is undetermined. Germline V gives CDR1 SEHNR, CDR2 FQNEAQ (reference sequence). Trimming left V 3 bases short and J 0 bases short, with 3 bases between. The CDR3 length is 13 residues. The DNA of the CDR3 is TGTGCCAGCAGCTTGGGCTCTGGAAACACCATATATTTT. It encodes CASSLGSGNTIYF.

The rearrangement joins TRBV2 to TRBJ1-2; D ambiguous. The CDR3 has 12 residues. Per the germline V gene, CDR1 is SNHLY and CDR2 is FYNNEI. V lost 6 bases to trimming and J lost 8 bases, with 13 bases between them. CDR3 DNA sequence: TGTGCCAGCAGGTTGATGGTAGGAGGCTACACCTTC. This encodes CASRLMVGGYTF. Drawing the rest from reference TRBV2 and TRBJ1-2, the complete variable domain is EPEVTQTPSHQVTQMGQEVILRCVPISNHLYFYWYRQILGQKVEFLVSFYNNEISEKSEIFDDQFSVERPDGSNFTLKIRSTKLEDSAMYFCASRLMVGGYTFGSGTRLTVV.

CDR3 loop: CASSQNRGLNQPQHF. CDR3 sequence (DNA): TGTGCCAGCAGTCAAAACAGGGGGCTCAATCAGCCCCAGCATTTT. The chain couples TRBV4-2 to TRBJ1-5, with 9 bases identical to TRBD1. The germline V gene encodes CDR1 LGHNA and CDR2 YNFKEQ. The CDR3 is made up of 15 amino acids. The V segment lost 6 bases and the J segment 3 bases; nucleotides outside the gene matches: 6.

The rearrangement joins TRBV12-5 to TRBJ2-7; D not resolved. The CDR3 totals 11 residues. The V gene lost 1 base and the J gene lost 3 bases, with 1 base spanning the gap. Germline V gene sequence: CDR1 LGHNT, CDR2 FRNRAP. For the CDR3, the DNA is TGTGCTAGTGGTTTGGGCTACGAGCAGTACTTC. It codes for CASGLGYEQYF. Using reference TRBV12-5 and TRBJ2-7 for the parts outside the CDR3, the full variable domain is DARVTQTPRHKVTEMGQEVTMRCQPILGHNTVFWYRQTMMQGLELLAYFRNRAPLDDSGMPKDRFSAEMPDATLATLKIQPSEPRDSAVYFCASGLGYEQYFGPGTRLTVT.

The chain is built from TRBV4-3 and TRBJ2-1; no clear D. CDR1 is LGHNA, CDR2 YSLEER, per germline. The CDR3 covers 14 residues. With 0 bases removed from V and 3 bases from J, the gap between germline ends came to 6 bases. CDR3 protein: CASSQDSYYNEQFF. In nucleotides, the CDR3 is TGCGCCAGCAGCCAAGATTCTTACTACAATGAGCAGTTCTTC.

This clone occurred a few times. The V gene is TRBV5-5, the J gene TRBJ1-2; the D gene is possibly TRBD1 (6 bases). With 1 base removed from V and 8 bases from J, the gap between germline ends came to 12 bases. There are 13 residues in the CDR3. The germline V gene encodes CDR1 SGHKS and CDR2 YYEKEE (reference sequence). The CDR3 DNA is TGTGCCAGCAGCTTGCAGGGGCGCGGAGGCTACACCTTC. Protein product: CASSLQGRGGYTF.

This sequence joins TRBV28 and TRBJ1-1; no clear D. Deletions cut 6 bases from V and 1 base from J, with 12 bases between. The CDR3 spans 14 residues. Germline CDR1 reads MDHEN; CDR2 reads SYDVKM. The CDR3 DNA sequence: TGTGCCAGCAGATCCTACTTCGGGAACACTGAAGCTTTCTTT. Its protein product is CASRSYFGNTEAFF. Filled out from reference TRBV28 and TRBJ1-1, the complete variable domain reads DVKVTQSSRYLVKRTGEKVFLECVQDMDHENMFWYRQDPGLGLRLIYFSYDVKMKEKGDIPEGYSVSREKKERFSLILESASTNQTSMYLCASRSYFGNTEAFFGQGTRLTVV.

This clone was picked up one time. The J gene is TRBJ2-3, the V gene TRBV19; D is undetermined. CDR1 is LNHDA and CDR2 is SQIVND in the germline V gene (reference sequence). Deletions cut 7 bases from V and 1 base from J, with 12 bases between. There are 14 residues in the CDR3. The chain's CDR3 is CASKSGSGTDTQYF. In DNA, the CDR3 is TGTGCCAGTAAGTCAGGCAGCGGCACAGATACGCAGTATTTT.

The chain combines TRBV11-3 with TRBJ2-2, with D maybe TRBD2 (6 bases). The CDR3 loop spans 13 amino acids. The V and J ends lost 7 bases and 5 bases respectively, with 11 bases between them. The germline V gene encodes CDR1 SGHNT and CDR2 YENEEA. In DNA, the CDR3 is TGTGCCAGCAAGGACTATAAAACCGGGGAGCTGTTTTTT. It translates to CASKDYKTGELFF.

V is TRBV5-6 and J is TRBJ2-7; no reliable D call. With 3 bases removed from V and 4 bases from J, the gap between germline ends came to 8 bases. The CDR3 length is 12 residues. CDR1 is SGHDT and CDR2 is YYEEEE in the germline V gene. CDR3 sequence: CASSSVRYEQYF. The CDR3 bases are TGTGCCAGCAGCTCAGTAAGGTACGAGCAGTACTTC.

CDR3 region: CASSQRGSYNEQFF. In DNA, the CDR3 is TGTGCCAGCAGCCAGCGGGGGTCCTACAATGAGCAGTTCTTC. The genes are TRBV5-4 and TRBJ2-1, with 8 bases that match TRBD2. V dropped 4 bases and J dropped 1; count of bases not matched to a gene: 1. The CDR3 totals 14 residues. Germline loops: CDR1 SGHNT, CDR2 YYREEE (reference sequence).

V is TRBV10-3 and J is TRBJ1-2; no clear D gene. The CDR3 is 12 residues long. CDR1 ENHRY and CDR2 SYGVKD come from the germline V gene. Trimming left V 8 bases short and J 4 bases short, with 11 bases between. The CDR3 bases are TGTGCCATCCTCAAGGACTTCTATGGCTACACCTTC. It codes for CAILKDFYGYTF.

The chain couples TRBV5-1 to TRBJ2-1, with TRBD2 identical over 15 bases. V lost 7 bases to trimming and J lost 6 bases; unmatched junction nucleotides: 14. Germline-derived CDR1 and CDR2 are SGHRS and YFSETQ. This CDR3 is 18 amino acids long. For the CDR3, the DNA is TGCGCCAGCCGATCTCCGGGACTAGCGGGAGGTAAAGTCAATGAGCAGTTCTTC. Translated: CASRSPGLAGGKVNEQFF.

This chain connects TRBV7-3 to TRBJ2-5; the match to TRBD1 covers 10 bases. CDR3 length: 17 residues. V was pared by 2 bases and J by 5 bases, with 11 bases of the junction left unmatched. Germline CDR1 SGHTA, CDR2 FQGTGA. The CDR3 loop is CASSLGAGTGAWETQYF. In DNA form, the CDR3 reads TGTGCCAGCAGCTTAGGCGCCGGGACAGGGGCCTGGGAGACCCAGTACTTC.